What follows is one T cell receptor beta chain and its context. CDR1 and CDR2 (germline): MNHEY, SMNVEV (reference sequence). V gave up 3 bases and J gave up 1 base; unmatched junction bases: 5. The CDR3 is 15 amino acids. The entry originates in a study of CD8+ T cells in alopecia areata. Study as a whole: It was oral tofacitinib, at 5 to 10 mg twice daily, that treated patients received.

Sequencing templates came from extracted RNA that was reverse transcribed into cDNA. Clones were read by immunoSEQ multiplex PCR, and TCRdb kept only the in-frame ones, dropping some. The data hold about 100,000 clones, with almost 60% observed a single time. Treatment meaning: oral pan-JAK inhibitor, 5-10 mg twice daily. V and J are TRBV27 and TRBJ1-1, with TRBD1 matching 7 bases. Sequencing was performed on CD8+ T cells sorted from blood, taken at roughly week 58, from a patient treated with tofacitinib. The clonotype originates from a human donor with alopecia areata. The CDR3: CASSFGTGANTEAFF. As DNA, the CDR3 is TGTGCCAGCAGTTTTGGCACAGGGGCGAACACTGAAGCTTTCTTT.